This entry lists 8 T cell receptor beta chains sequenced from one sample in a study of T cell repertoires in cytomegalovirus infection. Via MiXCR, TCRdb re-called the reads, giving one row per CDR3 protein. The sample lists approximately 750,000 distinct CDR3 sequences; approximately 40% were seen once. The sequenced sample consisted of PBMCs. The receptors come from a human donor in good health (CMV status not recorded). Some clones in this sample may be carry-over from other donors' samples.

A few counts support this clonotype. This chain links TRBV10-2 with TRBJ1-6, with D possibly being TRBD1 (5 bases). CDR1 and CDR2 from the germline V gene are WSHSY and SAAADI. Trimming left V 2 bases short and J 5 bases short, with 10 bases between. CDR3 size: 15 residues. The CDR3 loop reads CASSEVVQDNSPLHF. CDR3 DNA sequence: TGCGCCAGCAGTGAGGTGGTACAGGATAATTCACCCCTCCACTTT.

CDR3 bases: TGTGCCAGCAGCTTAGGTGGGACAGGGAATGAGGATACGCAGTATTTT. This gives the protein CASSLGGTGNEDTQYF. The chain uses TRBV11-2 and TRBJ2-3; TRBD1 agrees at 9 bases. CDR3 length: 16 amino acids. The germline V gene has CDR1 SGHAT and CDR2 FQNNGV. The trim removed 1 base at V and 6 bases at J, leaving 8 bases unmatched.

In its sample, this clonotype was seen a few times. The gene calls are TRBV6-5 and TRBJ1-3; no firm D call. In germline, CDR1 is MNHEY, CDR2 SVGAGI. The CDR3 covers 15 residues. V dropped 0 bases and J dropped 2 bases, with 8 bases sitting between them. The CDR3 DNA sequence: TGTGCCAGCAGTTACTCGACCGGGACTGGAAACACCATATATTTT. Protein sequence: CASSYSTGTGNTIYF.

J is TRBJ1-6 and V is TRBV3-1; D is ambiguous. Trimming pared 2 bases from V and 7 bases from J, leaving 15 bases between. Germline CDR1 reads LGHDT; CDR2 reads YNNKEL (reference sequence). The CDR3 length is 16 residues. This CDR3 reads CASSQLGPRANSPLHF. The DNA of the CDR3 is TGTGCCAGCAGCCAATTGGGTCCTCGGGCGAATTCACCCCTCCACTTT.

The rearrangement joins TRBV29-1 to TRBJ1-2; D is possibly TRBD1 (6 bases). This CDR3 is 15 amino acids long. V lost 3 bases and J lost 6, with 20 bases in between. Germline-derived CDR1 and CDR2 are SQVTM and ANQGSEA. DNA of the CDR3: TGCAGCGTTGACCCCACACCCCAGGGGTCGGATGGCTACACCTTC. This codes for CSVDPTPQGSDGYTF.

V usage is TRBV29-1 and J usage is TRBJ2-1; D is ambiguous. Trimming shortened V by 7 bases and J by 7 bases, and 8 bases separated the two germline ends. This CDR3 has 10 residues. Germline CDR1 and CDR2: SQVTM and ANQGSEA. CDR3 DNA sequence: TGCAGCGGGAGTTCAAATGAGCAGTTCTTC. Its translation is CSGSSNEQFF.

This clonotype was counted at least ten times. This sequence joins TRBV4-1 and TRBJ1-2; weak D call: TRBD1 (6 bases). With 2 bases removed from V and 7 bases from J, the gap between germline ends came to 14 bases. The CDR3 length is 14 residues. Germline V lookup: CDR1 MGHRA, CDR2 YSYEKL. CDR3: CASSQPTGLGGYTF. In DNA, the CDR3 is TGCGCCAGCAGCCAACCTACAGGGTTAGGTGGCTACACCTTC.

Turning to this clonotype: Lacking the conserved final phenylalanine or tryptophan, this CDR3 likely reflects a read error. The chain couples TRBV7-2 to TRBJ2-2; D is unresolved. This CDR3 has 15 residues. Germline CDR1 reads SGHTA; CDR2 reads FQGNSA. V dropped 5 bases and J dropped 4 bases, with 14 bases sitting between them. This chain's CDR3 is CASSPIYGFTGELFC. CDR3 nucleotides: TGTGCCAGCAGCCCTATTTATGGGTTCACCGGGGAGCTGTTTTGT.